These 20 T cell receptor beta chains originate from one sample sequenced in a study of blood T cell repertoires in COVID-19. Measured with immunoSEQ multiplex PCR; TCRdb has only the in-frame clones, and not every one. The table includes about 200,000 clones, 80% to 95% detected once. Sequenced: peripheral blood. Source of these receptors: a man between 60 and 75 years old with COVID-19, enrolled during active disease.

This sequence joins TRBV4-1 and TRBJ2-1; 9 nucleotides align to TRBD2. The CDR3 is 15 amino acids. Trimming removed 1 base from V and 5 bases from J; junction bases left unmatched: 3. Looked up from germline, CDR1 is MGHRA and CDR2 is YSYEKL. CDR3 nucleotide sequence: TGCGCCAGCAGCCAAGTAGCGGGAGTCAACAATGAGCAGTTCTTC. Its protein is CASSQVAGVNNEQFF.

This sequence joins TRBV24-1 and TRBJ2-7; 11 nucleotides line up with TRBD1. The CDR3 is 14 amino acids. CDR1 is KGHDR, CDR2 SFDVKD, per germline. Losses at the gene ends were 3 bases for V and 6 bases for J; bases not matched to a gene: 3. The CDR3 loop reads CATSDPGTGGEQYF. The CDR3 DNA sequence: TGTGCCACCAGTGATCCCGGGACAGGGGGCGAGCAGTACTTC.

This chain joins TRBV12-3 or TRBV12-4 and TRBJ2-7; the D gene is possibly TRBD1 (5 bases). Trimming shortened V by 5 bases and J by 2 bases, and 10 bases separated the two germline ends. The CDR3 extends over 13 amino acids. The CDR3 sequence: CASSDRQTYEQYF. The CDR3, as DNA: TGTGCCAGCAGTGACCGACAGACCTACGAGCAGTACTTC.

The chain combines TRBV5-1 with TRBJ2-5, with 9 bases matching TRBD2. The CDR3 has 18 residues. Germline V gives CDR1 SGHRS, CDR2 YFSETQ. Unmatched junction bases numbered 14, after V lost 0 bases and J lost 5 bases. CDR3 protein: CASSLEGLAGSSRETQYF. The CDR3 DNA reads as TGCGCCAGCAGCTTGGAAGGGCTAGCGGGGTCCTCCCGGGAGACCCAGTACTTC. The variable domain in full, completed from reference TRBV5-1 and TRBJ2-5, reads KAGVTQTPRYLIKTRGQQVTLSCSPISGHRSVSWYQQTPGQGLQFLFEYFSETQRNKGNFPGRFSGRQFSNSRSEMNVSTLELGDSALYLCASSLEGLAGSSRETQYFGPGTRLLVL.

This clone occurred a few times. For the CDR3, the DNA is TGTGCCAGCAGTTCCCGACAAACAAGCTCCTACGAGCAGTACTTC. Residues: CASSSRQTSSYEQYF. The chain employs TRBV6-6 and TRBJ2-7; no clear D gene. This CDR3 is 15 amino acids long. Germline assignment: CDR1 MNHNY and CDR2 SVGAGI (reference sequence). V was cut by 4 bases and J by 0 bases, with 13 bases left in between.

This clone came up once. The chain combines TRBV27 with TRBJ1-6; D ambiguous. V was pared by 4 bases and J by 3 bases, with 10 bases between. The germline V gene has CDR1 MNHEY and CDR2 SMNVEV (reference sequence). The CDR3 totals 15 residues. The CDR3 is CASSYQEGYNSPLHF. The CDR3 bases are TGTGCCAGCAGTTATCAGGAGGGCTATAATTCACCCCTCCACTTT.

This chain joins TRBV2 and TRBJ2-3; no firm D call. CDR1 is SNHLY and CDR2 is FYNNEI in the germline V gene. This CDR3 has 13 amino acids. V was trimmed by 7 bases and J by 5 bases, leaving 13 bases between them. CDR3 residues: CASTKTHGDTQYF. In DNA form, the CDR3 reads TGTGCCAGCACGAAAACCCACGGAGATACGCAGTATTTT.

The chain carries TRBV10-1 and TRBJ1-1, with D unresolved. Germline CDR1 is WNHNN and CDR2 is SYGVQD (reference sequence). The CDR3 covers 14 residues. Trimming cost V 2 bases and J 0 bases, with 7 bases left between them. The CDR3: CASSEDTLNTEAFF. In DNA, the CDR3 is TGCGCCAGCAGTGAGGACACGCTGAACACTGAAGCTTTCTTT.

This chain uses TRBV28 with TRBJ2-2; a possible D gene is TRBD2 (6 bases). CDR3 size: 14 residues. V was shortened by 4 bases and J by 1 base, with 7 bases between the two germline ends. Germline CDR1 reads MDHEN; CDR2 reads SYDVKM. The CDR3 protein is CASSSGGNTGELFF. CDR3 bases: TGTGCCAGCAGTTCCGGGGGGAACACCGGGGAGCTGTTTTTT.

Regarding this clone: Within the sample, other DNA sequences also encode this same CDR3. The chain recombines TRBV5-1 with TRBJ1-2; D is undetermined. Germline V gene lookup returns CDR1 SGHRS and CDR2 YFSETQ. The ends were cut back, 0 bases at V and 2 bases at J, with 5 bases in the middle. The CDR3 runs 13 residues. CDR3 nucleotide sequence: TGCGCCAGCAGCTTGGCCGGGAACTATGGCTACACCTTC. Translating gives CASSLAGNYGYTF.

This rearrangement joins TRBV11-2 to TRBJ2-2, with D possibly matching TRBD2 (5 bases). V was clipped by 5 bases and J by 4 bases, with 14 bases between them. Germline V gene sequence: CDR1 SGHAT, CDR2 FQNNGV. The CDR3 covers 15 residues. CDR3 in amino acids: CASSPRVPPTGELFF. The CDR3 nucleotides are TGTGCCAGCAGCCCGCGGGTTCCGCCCACCGGGGAGCTGTTTTTT.

The chain is built from TRBV5-1 and TRBJ2-1; 16 bases map to TRBD2. The germline CDR1 and CDR2 sequences are SGHRS and YFSETQ. J gave up 3 bases and V 4 bases, and 4 bases lay outside the gene matches. The CDR3 covers 17 residues. CDR3 loop: CASSPGLAGGFYNEQFF. DNA for the CDR3: TGCGCCAGCAGCCCGGGACTAGCGGGGGGGTTCTACAATGAGCAGTTCTTC.

This chain links TRBV25-1 with TRBJ2-3; TRBD2 aligns across 10 bases. The trim removed 4 bases at V and 4 bases at J, leaving 5 bases unmatched. CDR3 length: 15 amino acids. Germline-derived CDR1 and CDR2 are MGHDK and SYGVNS. CDR3 sequence (DNA): TGTGCCAGCAGTGTTAGCGGGGGGTGGGCAGATACGCAGTATTTT. Its protein is CASSVSGGWADTQYF.

This clone occurred once. This sequence joins TRBV15 and TRBJ1-2; D is ambiguous. Germline lookup yields CDR1 LNHNV and CDR2 YYDKDF (reference sequence). V lost 3 bases, J lost 5 bases, and 13 bases lay in between. The CDR3 covers 14 residues. Written as DNA, the CDR3 is TGTGCCACCAGCAGGGACTCCGTTGGATATGGCTACACCTTC. This gives the protein CATSRDSVGYGYTF.

The rearrangement uses TRBV11-2 and TRBJ2-2; D call uncertain. V was cut by 5 bases and J by 4 bases, with 11 bases left in between. CDR1 and CDR2 (germline): SGHAT, FQNNGV. This CDR3 has 14 residues. CDR3 nucleotides: TGTGCCAGCAGCCCCCTCATCGGCACCGGGGAGCTGTTTTTT. Translation: CASSPLIGTGELFF.

The rearrangement uses TRBV18 and TRBJ2-2, with no clear D. The V gene's germline CDR1 is KGHSH and CDR2 LQKENI. The CDR3 extends over 16 amino acids. V was pared by 3 bases and J by 0 bases, with 11 bases between. CDR3 amino acids: CASSPGQASNTGELFF. CDR3 DNA: TGTGCCAGCTCACCTGGGCAGGCCTCGAACACCGGGGAGCTGTTTTTT.

The rearrangement links TRBV3-1 (or the pseudogene TRBV3-2) to TRBJ1-3; D remains ambiguous. The germline V and J ends were trimmed by 0 bases and 0 bases, with 12 bases remaining between them. The CDR3 has 17 amino acids. Germline V CDR1 and CDR2: LGHDT, YNNKEL (reference sequence). The CDR3 is CASSQDLAGISGNTIYF. Here the CDR3 DNA reads TGTGCCAGCAGCCAAGATCTTGCGGGCATCTCTGGAAACACCATATATTTT.

This rearrangement joins TRBV7-9 to TRBJ2-1, with a possible D match to TRBD2 (6 bases). Germline V lookup: CDR1 SEHNR, CDR2 FQNEAQ (reference sequence). V dropped 1 base and J dropped 10 bases, with 8 bases sitting between them. CDR3 length: 12 amino acids. CDR3 region: CASSLGLAEQFF. CDR3 nucleotides: TGTGCCAGCAGCTTAGGGCTAGCGGAGCAGTTCTTC.

This clone was seen only a few times. The chain uses TRBV9 and TRBJ2-7; D gene uncertain. Trimming pared 4 bases from V and 3 bases from J, leaving 14 bases between. The CDR3 spans 14 residues. CDR1 and CDR2 (germline): SGDLS, YYNGEE. The CDR3 here is CASSLRHNSYEQYF. CDR3 sequence (DNA): TGTGCCAGCAGCTTAAGACATAACAGCTACGAGCAGTACTTC.

The J gene is TRBJ2-7, the V gene TRBV18; no clear D. Trimming removed 4 bases from V and 6 bases from J, with 13 bases in between. CDR1 and CDR2 (germline): KGHSH, LQKENI. The CDR3 has 13 residues. The CDR3 DNA sequence: TGTGCCAGCTCACTAGTCCGCTCTCCCGAGCAGTACTTC. Encoded protein: CASSLVRSPEQYF.